A selection of T cell receptor beta chains follows, all from one sample in a study of blood T cell repertoires in COVID-19. Generated by immunoSEQ multiplex PCR, the TCRdb table keeps only in-frame clones and is missing some. The repertoire holds around 40,000 clones, with approximately 81% as singletons. Sequenced sample: peripheral blood. These receptor sequences come from a human donor in a cohort sampled during active COVID-19. CDR3s include the opening cysteine and the closing phenylalanine or tryptophan. The D gene is left open where the match is weak. Size tells how often a clone was seen (once, few, many) or the class of an expanded clone, and some rows leave it out.

v_call	clone_size	d_call	j_call	cdr3_nt	cdr3_aa
TRBV7-9	NA	NA	TRBJ2-1	TGTGCCAGCAGGCAGGGGAGCTCCTACAATGAGCAGTTCTTC	CASRQGSSYNEQFF
TRBV7-9	NA	TRBD1	TRBJ1-6	TGTGCCAGCAGCTCGACAGGGAATAATTCACCCCTCCACTTT	CASSSTGNNSPLHF
TRBV12-3/TRBV12-4	few	NA	TRBJ1-6	TGTGCCAGCAGTTCCGGGCGAGGGTCACCCCTCCACTTT	CASSSGRGSPLHF
TRBV7-8	NA	TRBD1	TRBJ1-5	TGTGCCAGCAGCTTACCGACAGGGTTGAGCCAGCCCCAGCATTTT	CASSLPTGLSQPQHF
TRBV2	NA	TRBD1	TRBJ2-7	TGTGCCAGCAGTCGCGACAGGGTGTCCTACGAGCAGTACTTC	CASSRDRVSYEQYF
TRBV19	NA	TRBD1	TRBJ1-5	TGTGCCAGTAGCACCACAGGGGGCAATCAGCCCCAGCATTTT	CASSTTGGNQPQHF
TRBV5-4	NA	NA	TRBJ1-6	TGTGCCAGCAGCTTGCCAGTAAATTCACCCCTCCACTTT	CASSLPVNSPLHF
TRBV19	NA	NA	TRBJ2-3	TGTGCCAGTAGCCGACAGAGTGTTGGGAGCACAGATACGCAGTATTTT	CASSRQSVGSTDTQYF
TRBV18	NA	TRBD1	TRBJ1-2	TGTGCCAGCTCACCACCGATAGGACAGGTAGCGCACTATGGCTACACCTTC	CASSPPIGQVAHYGYTF
TRBV20-1	NA	NA	TRBJ2-3	TGCAGTGCTACTAATAAAGATACGCAGTATTTT	CSATNKDTQYF
TRBV5-1	NA	TRBD2	TRBJ2-2	TGCGCCAGCGGACTGGGACTAGCGGGGGCCAACACCGGGGAGCTGTTTTTT	CASGLGLAGANTGELFF
TRBV5-1	NA	TRBD1	TRBJ2-7	TGCGCCAGCAGCCCTTCAGCCCAGGGACAGGGTATCTACGAGCAGTACTTC	CASSPSAQGQGIYEQYF
TRBV6-5	NA	NA	TRBJ1-4	TGTGCCAGCAGGGGCCCCCCTCCCAATGAAAAACTGTTTTTT	CASRGPPPNEKLFF
TRBV5-1	NA	TRBD1	TRBJ2-7	TGCGCCAGCAGTCGACAGGGGGCCTACGAGCAGTACTTC	CASSRQGAYEQYF
TRBV3-1/TRBV3-2	medium-sized	TRBD1	TRBJ2-1	TGTGCCAGCAGCCGATTTTCCGGGACAGGGGGCAATGAGCAGTTCTTC	CASSRFSGTGGNEQFF
TRBV7-9	NA	NA	TRBJ2-5	TGTGCCAGCAGCTTCGGTTCTCCCCCAGAGACCCAGTACTTC	CASSFGSPPETQYF
TRBV27	NA	NA	TRBJ2-7	TGTGCCAGCAGAGGGGGCTCCTACGAGCAGTACTTC	CASRGGSYEQYF
TRBV11-2	few	TRBD2	TRBJ2-1	TGTGCCAGCAGCTTTAGCGGGGAGGTCAATGAGCAGTTCTTC	CASSFSGEVNEQFF
TRBV6-5	NA	TRBD1	TRBJ2-7	TGTGCCAGCAGTTTCCGACAGGGTGGCGACGAGCAGTACTTC	CASSFRQGGDEQYF
TRBV12-3/TRBV12-4	NA	NA	TRBJ1-1	TGTGCCAGCAGCCCAGGGGCGAACACTGAAGCTTTCTTT	CASSPGANTEAFF
TRBV6-1	NA	TRBD1	TRBJ2-7	TGTGCCAGCAGTGAAGGACAGGGTCCTTCCTACGAGCAGTACTTC	CASSEGQGPSYEQYF
TRBV6-5	NA	NA	TRBJ1-1	TGTGCCAGCAGTTACACAGGGAAGGGGAACACTGAAGCTTTCTTT	CASSYTGKGNTEAFF
TRBV5-1	NA	TRBD2	TRBJ2-5	TGCGCCAGCAGCTTAGGCCCGACTAGCGGGAGACAAGAGACCCAGTACTTC	CASSLGPTSGRQETQYF
TRBV19	NA	NA	TRBJ1-3	TGTGCCAGTAGTATAGCGAAGACAGCGTCGGGAAACACCATATATTTT	CASSIAKTASGNTIYF
TRBV2	few	TRBD1	TRBJ1-2	TGTGCCAGCAGTGGGACAGGGAGAGGCTACACCTTC	CASSGTGRGYTF
TRBV2	NA	TRBD1	TRBJ2-7	TGTGCCACCAGGACAGGGGGTGAGCAGTACTTC	CATRTGGEQYF
TRBV2	NA	NA	TRBJ2-2	TGTGCCAGCAGGCAGGGTGCCGGGGAGCTGTTTTTT	CASRQGAGELFF
TRBV5-5	NA	TRBD1	TRBJ1-6	TGTGCCAGCAGCTTGGGCGAGGGGGCAGAATCACCCCTCCACTTT	CASSLGEGAESPLHF
TRBV5-4	NA	NA	TRBJ1-5	TGTGCCAGCAGCATGAGAGAGGTTCCCAATCAGCCCCAGCATTTT	CASSMREVPNQPQHF
TRBV5-1	NA	NA	TRBJ2-1	TGCGCCAGCAGCTTGAAGGGGGGGCTGTCCTACAATGAGCAGTTCTTC	CASSLKGGLSYNEQFF
TRBV6-2/TRBV6-3	NA	NA	TRBJ2-4	TGTGCCAGCAGTGCCCGCGGGCGAGCCAAAAACATTCAGTACTTC	CASSARGRAKNIQYF
TRBV5-4	NA	NA	TRBJ2-7	TGTGCCAGCAGCTTGAAGGGGTGGGAGCAGTACTTC	CASSLKGWEQYF
TRBV9	NA	TRBD1	TRBJ2-5	TGTGCCAGCAGCGTAGCGTTACGGTCAGGGGGAGAGACCCAGTACTTC	CASSVALRSGGETQYF
TRBV29-1	NA	TRBD2	TRBJ2-5	TGCAGCGCCGAACCGACAATAGGACTAGCGGGGGGTGAGACCCAGTACTTC	CSAEPTIGLAGGETQYF
TRBV6-5	NA	NA	TRBJ1-2	TGTGCCAGCAGGCGGGAGGACTGGGAGGGCTACACCTTC	CASRREDWEGYTF
TRBV6-5	many	TRBD1	TRBJ1-1	TGTGCCAGCAGTTACTCGCGGGACAGTGGTTCGGCTTTCTTT	CASSYSRDSGSAFF
TRBV4-2	medium-sized	NA	TRBJ1-2	TGTGCCAGCAGCCAAGGTGGACAGCCTAAGCATGGCTACACCTTC	CASSQGGQPKHGYTF
TRBV6-5	NA	NA	TRBJ2-5	TGTGCCAGCAGACCGGGAAGGTGGGAGACCCAGTACTTC	CASRPGRWETQYF
TRBV10-3	NA	NA	TRBJ2-3	TGTGCCAGCGCCCCCAGTGGGAGGGGGGACACCACAGATACGCAGTATTTT	CASAPSGRGDTTDTQYF
TRBV2	NA	TRBD1	TRBJ1-1	TGTGCCTCCGCACGGACAGGGCCGAACACTGAAGCTTTCTTT	CASARTGPNTEAFF
TRBV7-3	once	TRBD2	TRBJ2-3	TGTGCCAGCAGCTTGGGCGGGGGTTTCACAGATACGCAGTATTTT	CASSLGGGFTDTQYF
TRBV2	NA	TRBD1	TRBJ1-2	TGTGCCAGCAGGACGGACAGGGGCGGTGGCTACACCTTC	CASRTDRGGGYTF
TRBV5-1	NA	TRBD2	TRBJ2-5	TGCGCCAGCAACGAGAACCCGGGACTAGTAGAGACCCAGTACTTC	CASNENPGLVETQYF
TRBV5-1	NA	TRBD2	TRBJ2-4	TGCGCCAGCAGCTTGGAACCAGGGAGGGCCCTAGCCAAAAACATTCAGTACTTC	CASSLEPGRALAKNIQYF
TRBV7-7	NA	NA	TRBJ2-3	TGTGCCAGCAGCTTACTCCGTTACACAGATACGCAGTATTTT	CASSLLRYTDTQYF
TRBV5-1	NA	NA	TRBJ1-6	TGCGCCAGCAGCTTCCGCAGACGGGGTTCACCCCTCCACTTT	CASSFRRRGSPLHF
TRBV5-1	once	NA	TRBJ2-2	TGCGCCAGCAGCTTGGGGGAACTAGCGAACACCGGGGAGCTGTTTTTT	CASSLGELANTGELFF
TRBV12-3/TRBV12-4	NA	TRBD2	TRBJ2-1	TGTGCCAGCAGTTCGGGAGGTGAGCAGTTCTTC	CASSSGGEQFF
TRBV6-5	NA	TRBD1	TRBJ1-6	TGTGCCAGCAGCACCGGACAGGGCCCAAATTCACCCCTCCACTTT	CASSTGQGPNSPLHF
TRBV12-5	NA	NA	TRBJ1-3	TGTGCTAGTGGACTGGGGGCGACTGGAAACACCATATATTTT	CASGLGATGNTIYF
TRBV2	NA	NA	TRBJ2-3	TGTGCCAGCATGAGAACCTGGACAGATACGCAGTATTTT	CASMRTWTDTQYF
TRBV7-9	once	NA	TRBJ2-2	TGTGCCAGCAGCTTAGCGAGGTCCTTGGGCACCGGGGAGCTGTTTTTT	CASSLARSLGTGELFF
TRBV5-4	NA	TRBD1	TRBJ2-3	TGTGCCAGCAGTCCTCGGACAGGAATAACAGATACGCAGTATTTT	CASSPRTGITDTQYF
TRBV6-5	NA	NA	TRBJ1-5	TGTGCCAGCCTCTGGGGTGGAGGAAACAATCAGCCCCAGCATTTT	CASLWGGGNNQPQHF
TRBV3-1/TRBV3-2	NA	NA	TRBJ1-1	TGTGCCAGCAGCCGCCGTGAGGTCCCAGCTGAAGCTTTCTTT	CASSRREVPAEAFF